This TCR beta chain emerged from a study of blood T cell repertoires in COVID-19. Clones were sequenced by immunoSEQ multiplex PCR, and TCRdb holds only the in-frame ones, with some missing. The sample records 75,000 to 100,000 clones, about four fifths being singletons. Germline loops: CDR1 MDHEN, CDR2 SYDVKM. V lost 3 bases to trimming and J lost 11 bases; unmatched junction nucleotides: 13. The CDR3 runs to 15 residues. V and J are TRBV28 and TRBJ2-7, with 10 nucleotides matching TRBD2. This TCR derives from a man in his 70s with acute or convalescent COVID-19. The sample was peripheral blood. In nucleotides, the CDR3 is TGTGCCAGCAGTTTCCGTGGACTAGCGGCTCAGTCGGAGTACTTC. Translating it yields CASSFRGLAAQSEYF.